The 8 T cell receptor beta chains given below trace back to one sample, sequenced in a study of regulatory T cells in long-lasting Graves disease. For TCR beta, libraries came from iRepertoire HTBI primers and Arm-PCR of CDR3 regions. From the multiplex PCR reads, TCRdb called clonotypes with MiXCR, one entry per CDR3 protein. The data contain roughly 470,000 distinct CDR3 sequences, 20% to 25% of them seen just once; the ten biggest clones take up under 9%. The time point was: persistent/refractory GD, antithyroid drugs over 5 years with positive TRAb. Following extraction of RNA from PBMCs, that RNA was used to make the TCR library. Sequencing was performed on peripheral blood mononuclear cells (PBMCs), taken when the disease was refractory, from a patient treated with antithyroid drugs. The receptor source for this set is a female donor with Graves disease.

The chain carries TRBV11-2 and TRBJ2-7; TRBD1 might be the D (5 bases). Trimming took off 5 bases at V and 0 bases at J, with 11 bases between the two ends. The CDR3 consists of 14 residues. Germline V gene lookup returns CDR1 SGHAT and CDR2 FQNNGV. For the CDR3, the DNA is TGTGCCAGCAGCCCGCGGACACCCTCCTACGAGCAGTACTTC. Its protein product is CASSPRTPSYEQYF.

The chain's CDR3 is CASTHRVGGGNEQFF. CDR3 bases: TGTGCCAGCACCCACCGGGTTGGCGGGGGCAATGAGCAGTTCTTC. The chain recombines TRBV12-3 or TRBV12-4 with TRBJ2-1; 7 bases are a match to TRBD2. The CDR3 consists of 15 residues. V shed 7 bases and J 6 bases; nucleotides not matched to a gene: 12.

This clonotype was observed at least ten times. The gene calls are TRBV27 and TRBJ2-4, with 12 bases lining up with TRBD1. V lost 5 bases, J lost 2 bases, and 13 bases stayed unmatched. The CDR3 is made up of 19 amino acids. The V gene's germline CDR1 is MNHEY and CDR2 SMNVEV (reference sequence). As DNA, the CDR3 is TGTGCCAGCAGTCCAACCAGGGACAGGGGGCGCGTGACCAAAAACATTCAGTACTTC. Residues: CASSPTRDRGRVTKNIQYF.

The chain carries TRBV2 and TRBJ2-1; a weak D match, TRBD1 (6 bases). V lost 5 bases and J lost 4, with 12 bases in between. This CDR3 is built from 14 residues. Germline loops: CDR1 SNHLY, CDR2 FYNNEI. The CDR3, as DNA: TGTGCCAGCAGTCCAGCGAGGGGGTACAATGAGCAGTTCTTC. Protein: CASSPARGYNEQFF.

This clonotype has at least ten counts. V usage is TRBV27 and J usage is TRBJ2-7; 8 bases agree with TRBD2. CDR3 length: 12 residues. The trim removed 4 bases at V and 5 bases at J, leaving 1 base unmatched. Germline V gene data show CDR1 as MNHEY and CDR2 as SMNVEV (reference sequence). Here the CDR3 DNA reads TGTGCCAGCAGTTACGGGGGGGACGAGCAGTACTTC. Translated: CASSYGGDEQYF.

This clonotype occurred a few times. V usage is TRBV9 and J usage is TRBJ1-1; TRBD1 matches 9 bases. The CDR3 has 13 amino acids. V lost 0 bases to trimming and J lost 11 bases; unmatched junction nucleotides: 5. CDR1 SGDLS and CDR2 YYNGEE come from the germline V gene. The CDR3 DNA is TGTGCCAGCAGCGTAGTACAGGGGGCGTCCGCTTTCTTT. The encoded protein is CASSVVQGASAFF.

The V call is TRBV6-2 or TRBV6-3, the J call TRBJ2-1; 9 bases are shared with TRBD2. The CDR3 contains 15 residues. The V segment lost 11 bases and the J segment 0 bases; nucleotides outside the gene matches: 8. In germline, CDR1 is MNHEY, CDR2 SVGEGT. The CDR3: CAAGSSGSSYNEQFF. DNA for the CDR3: TGTGCCGCAGGAAGTAGCGGGAGCTCCTACAATGAGCAGTTCTTC.

The table lists this clonotype with a few counts. The junction does not match germline at one end; this may be a read error. V is TRBV20-1 and J is TRBJ1-4; 7 nucleotides line up with TRBD1. There are 12 residues in the CDR3. CDR1 is DFQATT and CDR2 is SNEGSKA in the germline V gene (reference sequence). Here the CDR3 reads CSAEGANEKLFF. For the CDR3, the DNA is TGCAGTGCTGAGGGGGCTAATGAAAAACTGTTTTTC.